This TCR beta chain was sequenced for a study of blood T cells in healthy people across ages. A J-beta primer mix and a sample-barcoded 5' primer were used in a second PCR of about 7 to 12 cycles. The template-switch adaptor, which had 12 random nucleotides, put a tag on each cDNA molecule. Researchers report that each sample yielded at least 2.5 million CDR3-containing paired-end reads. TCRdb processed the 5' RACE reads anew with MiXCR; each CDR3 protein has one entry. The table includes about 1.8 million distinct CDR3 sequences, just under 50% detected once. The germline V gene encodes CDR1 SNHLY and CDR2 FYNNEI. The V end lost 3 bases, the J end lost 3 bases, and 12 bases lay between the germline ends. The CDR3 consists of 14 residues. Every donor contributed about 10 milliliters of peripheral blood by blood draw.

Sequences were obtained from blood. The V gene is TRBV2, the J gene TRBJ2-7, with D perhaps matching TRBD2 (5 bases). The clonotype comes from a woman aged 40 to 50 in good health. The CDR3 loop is CASSEPPGIYEQYF. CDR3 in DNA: TGTGCCAGCAGTGAGCCCCCGGGGATCTACGAGCAGTACTTC.